The 23 T cell receptor beta chains below were found in one sample sequenced in a study of T cell responses to AZD1222 COVID-19 vaccine. Repertoires were generated with immunoSEQ multiplex PCR, while TCRdb's copy carries only in-frame clones and drops some. Of 160,000 or so clones in the sample, 88% are singletons; the top ten hold more than 5.5%. The material was peripheral blood, obtained on day 0 of AZD1222 vaccination. The receptors come from an adult in good health.

The chain carries TRBV5-1 and TRBJ1-4; D ambiguous. The CDR3 spans 16 residues. Germline V gene data show CDR1 as SGHRS and CDR2 as YFSETQ. V was cut by 1 base and J by 0 bases, with 10 bases left in between. The CDR3 DNA reads as TGCGCCAGCAGCTTGTTGGGGAGCGCAACTAATGAAAAACTGTTTTTT. Its translation is CASSLLGSATNEKLFF.

CDR3 nucleotide sequence: TGTGCCAGCAGCAAATCCGGGTTGGCTAAAGCTTTCTTT. Its translation: CASSKSGLAKAFF. The rearrangement uses TRBV12-3 or TRBV12-4 and TRBJ1-1, with D uncertain. Trimming left V 6 bases short and J 9 bases short, with 17 bases between. This CDR3 has 13 amino acids.

This rearrangement joins TRBV10-2 to TRBJ1-6; 7 bases fit TRBD1. There are 15 residues in the CDR3. Germline lookup yields CDR1 WSHSY and CDR2 SAAADI. V shed 5 bases and J 7 bases; nucleotides not matched to a gene: 8. The CDR3 DNA follows: TGCGCCAGCAGTATAGCGACAGGGACCAATTCACCCCTCCACTTT. It translates to CASSIATGTNSPLHF.

The chain carries TRBV5-1 and TRBJ2-1; D tentatively reads TRBD1 or TRBD2 (5 bases each). Trimming shortened V by 0 bases and J by 0 bases, and 7 bases separated the two germline ends. This CDR3 spans 15 amino acids. CDR1 and CDR2 from the germline V gene are SGHRS and YFSETQ. The CDR3 sequence: CASSLGGNSYNEQFF. CDR3 coding DNA: TGCGCCAGCAGCTTGGGGGGGAACTCCTACAATGAGCAGTTCTTC.

V gene TRBV15 combines with J gene TRBJ2-7, with 7 bases aligning to TRBD1. CDR1 and CDR2 from the germline V gene are LNHNV and YYDKDF (reference sequence). The trim removed 1 base at V and 2 bases at J, leaving 11 bases unmatched. CDR3 length equals 17 residues. CDR3: CATSRGRSTGSPYEQYF. CDR3 DNA sequence: TGTGCCACCAGCAGAGGGAGATCGACAGGGAGCCCCTACGAGCAGTACTTC.

V gene TRBV6-2 or TRBV6-3 combines with J gene TRBJ1-5; D perhaps matches TRBD1 (6 bases). Per germline, CDR1 MNHEY and CDR2 SVGEGT. The CDR3 extends over 15 amino acids. V shed 5 bases and J shed 7 bases, with 18 bases lying between them. CDR3 DNA sequence: TGTGCCAGCAGTACCGGACAGTTTGAGGTGCAGCCCCAGCATTTT. Translated, it gives CASSTGQFEVQPQHF.

The chain links TRBV6-5 to TRBJ2-7; the match to TRBD1 covers 9 bases. Germline values: CDR1 MNHEY, CDR2 SVGAGI. V shed 4 bases, J shed 6 bases, and the junction held 10 bases outside the gene matches. The CDR3 runs 15 residues. CDR3 nucleotides: TGTGCCAGCAGTTTGTGGGGGACAGGGTTATCCGAGCAGTACTTC. This translates into CASSLWGTGLSEQYF.

This chain connects TRBV7-8 to TRBJ2-7; D is unclear. V was shortened by 5 bases and J by 4 bases, with 15 bases between the two germline ends. The CDR3 spans 14 residues. Germline CDR1 and CDR2: SGHVS and FQNEAQ. This CDR3 is CASSQGPTAYEQYF. The CDR3 coding sequence is TGTGCCAGCAGCCAAGGGCCCACCGCTTACGAGCAGTACTTC.

The chain links TRBV6-1 to TRBJ1-1; tentatively, D is TRBD1 (5 bases). CDR3 length: 14 amino acids. The germline V and J ends were trimmed by 3 bases and 1 base, with 9 bases remaining between them. Germline V lookup: CDR1 MNHNS, CDR2 SASEGT. The CDR3 spells CASSEEGPNTEAFF. As DNA, the CDR3 is TGTGCCAGCAGTGAGGAGGGACCGAACACTGAAGCTTTCTTT.

The chain couples TRBV19 to TRBJ1-1; 12 nucleotides align to TRBD1. Germline values: CDR1 LNHDA, CDR2 SQIVND (reference sequence). V lost 5 bases, J lost 4 bases, and 5 bases stayed unmatched. The CDR3 length is 15 residues. CDR3 DNA: TGTGCCAGTAGTCACGGGACAGGGGGCGGCACTGAAGCTTTCTTT. It yields the protein CASSHGTGGGTEAFF. Supplemented by reference TRBV19 and TRBJ1-1, the full variable domain reads DGGITQSPKYLFRKEGQNVTLSCEQNLNHDAMYWYRQDPGQGLRLIYYSQIVNDFQKGDIAEGYSVSREKKESFPLTVTSAQKNPTAFYLCASSHGTGGGTEAFFGQGTRLTVV.

This clone came up once. The chain links TRBV28 to TRBJ1-4; TRBD1 agrees at 7 bases. The V gene's germline CDR1 is MDHEN and CDR2 SYDVKM. The CDR3 totals 14 residues. Losses at the gene ends were 6 bases for V and 7 bases for J; bases not matched to a gene: 8. DNA of the CDR3: TGTGCCAGCAGACTCTCAGGGGGGGGTGAAAAACTGTTTTTT. This gives the protein CASRLSGGGEKLFF. The full variable domain, in which reference TRBV28 and TRBJ1-4 provide the parts outside the CDR3, is DVKVTQSSRYLVKRTGEKVFLECVQDMDHENMFWYRQDPGLGLRLIYFSYDVKMKEKGDIPEGYSVSREKKERFSLILESASTNQTSMYLCASRLSGGGEKLFFGSGTQLSVL.

The chain uses TRBV20-1 and TRBJ1-2; 9 bases align to TRBD1. V trimming: 3 bases; J trimming: 5 bases; junction bases outside the gene matches: 10. CDR1 DFQATT and CDR2 SNEGSKA come from the germline V gene (reference sequence). This CDR3 is 15 amino acids long. CDR3 protein: CSASSTGQGTYGYTF. The CDR3 DNA reads as TGCAGTGCTAGTTCTACCGGACAGGGGACATATGGCTACACCTTC.

The J gene is TRBJ1-1, the V gene TRBV29-1; D uncertain. V was clipped by 4 bases and J by 0 bases, with 6 bases between them. Germline V gene sequence: CDR1 SQVTM, CDR2 ANQGSEA. The CDR3 runs to 12 residues. CDR3 DNA sequence: TGCAGCGTTGCCCAGGTGAACACTGAAGCTTTCTTT. As protein: CSVAQVNTEAFF.

The gene calls are TRBV9 and TRBJ2-2; D remains unclear. CDR3 length: 11 residues. Germline V gene sequence: CDR1 SGDLS, CDR2 YYNGEE. V was clipped by 0 bases and J by 7 bases, with 1 base between them. CDR3 sequence: CASSVDGELFF. The CDR3 nucleotides are TGTGCCAGCAGCGTAGACGGGGAGCTGTTTTTT. Variable domain in full (rest from reference TRBV9 and TRBJ2-2): DSGVTQTPKHLITATGQRVTLRCSPRSGDLSVYWYQQSLDQGLQFLIQYYNGEERAKGNILERFSAQQFPDLHSELNLSSLELGDSALYFCASSVDGELFFGEGSRLTVL.

The rearrangement joins TRBV27 to TRBJ1-3, with 8 bases that match TRBD1. Germline assignment: CDR1 MNHEY and CDR2 SMNVEV (reference sequence). J gave up 4 bases and V 5 bases, and 7 bases lay outside the gene matches. The CDR3 runs 15 residues. CDR3 nucleotides: TGTGCCAGCAGTCGACGGGACAGGAAAGGAAACACCATATATTTT. Translated, it gives CASSRRDRKGNTIYF.

The chain carries TRBV6-5 and TRBJ1-1; D uncertain. Per germline, CDR1 MNHEY and CDR2 SVGAGI. The CDR3 is made up of 16 amino acids. V was trimmed by 0 bases and J by 1 base, leaving 12 bases between them. The DNA for the CDR3 is TGTGCCAGCAGTTACTCGAATATGGGGTGGAACACTGAAGCTTTCTTT. This translates into CASSYSNMGWNTEAFF.

The chain carries TRBV28 and TRBJ2-1, with TRBD1 matching 11 bases. Germline V gives CDR1 MDHEN, CDR2 SYDVKM. V was clipped by 5 bases and J by 2 bases; unmatched bases: 20. This CDR3 contains 21 residues. The CDR3 DNA reads TGTGCCAGCAGTCGTAAACCCGGACAGGGGGCCTCGCTTAGCCCCTACAATGAGCAGTTCTTC. Its translation: CASSRKPGQGASLSPYNEQFF.

The sample holds one count of this clone. The chain combines TRBV19 with TRBJ2-2; no reliable D call. From germline, CDR1 is LNHDA and CDR2 SQIVND (reference sequence). V lost 8 bases to trimming and J lost 2 bases, with 9 bases between them. The CDR3 has 13 residues. CDR3 region: CASEDPNTGELFF. CDR3 nucleotides: TGTGCCAGTGAAGATCCAAACACCGGGGAGCTGTTTTTT.

This clone was counted once. The chain uses TRBV7-8 and TRBJ2-4; possibly TRBD2 for D (6 bases). CDR1 and CDR2 from the germline V gene are SGHVS and FQNEAQ. The CDR3 is 17 residues long. Trimming pared 1 base from V and 1 base from J, leaving 14 bases between. CDR3 loop: CASSLVGGTRAKNIQYF. DNA of the CDR3: TGTGCCAGCAGCTTAGTTGGGGGGACGAGGGCCAAAAACATTCAGTACTTC.

The V and J genes are TRBV24-1 and TRBJ2-2; 10 nucleotides match TRBD1. This CDR3 has 14 residues. Germline V gene data show CDR1 as KGHDR and CDR2 as SFDVKD. V was pared by 10 bases and J by 5 bases, with 6 bases of the junction left unmatched. CDR3 amino acids: CATRRTGGTGELFF. Here the CDR3 DNA reads TGTGCCACTAGAAGGACAGGGGGGACCGGGGAGCTGTTTTTT.

The rearrangement joins TRBV6-5 to TRBJ2-7; tentative D call: TRBD2 (6 bases). The CDR3 spans 14 residues. The V gene lost 6 bases and the J gene lost 3 bases, with 15 bases spanning the gap. Germline lookup yields CDR1 MNHEY and CDR2 SVGAGI. The chain's CDR3 is CASSPGGMGYEQYF. CDR3 DNA: TGTGCCAGCAGCCCAGGAGGGATGGGCTACGAGCAGTACTTC.

The chain links TRBV6-5 to TRBJ2-5, with TRBD2 as a possible D gene (6 bases). V was shortened by 6 bases and J by 5 bases, with 13 bases between the two germline ends. This CDR3 is 13 amino acids long. Germline V gives CDR1 MNHEY, CDR2 SVGAGI. The chain's CDR3 is CASRGGDQETQYF. In DNA form, the CDR3 reads TGTGCCAGCAGGGGCGGGGATCAGGAGACCCAGTACTTC.

The chain is built from TRBV28 and TRBJ1-6; D remains unclear. From germline, CDR1 is MDHEN and CDR2 SYDVKM. This CDR3 is 14 amino acids long. Deletions cut 3 bases from V and 9 bases from J, with 12 bases between. CDR3 DNA: TGTGCCAGCAGTTTCCCCGGAGGCGGTTCACCCCTCCACTTT. As protein: CASSFPGGGSPLHF. Complete variable domain (other parts from reference TRBV28 and TRBJ1-6): DVKVTQSSRYLVKRTGEKVFLECVQDMDHENMFWYRQDPGLGLRLIYFSYDVKMKEKGDIPEGYSVSREKKERFSLILESASTNQTSMYLCASSFPGGGSPLHFGNGTRLTVT.